This TCR beta chain was captured in a study of cytomegalovirus exposure and HLA in healthy donors. Profiled with immunoSEQ multiplex PCR; TCRdb holds only in-frame clones, not every one. The sample has about 120,000 clones; 88% are singletons. Per the germline V gene, CDR1 is SQVTM and CDR2 is ANQGSEA. The CDR3 loop spans 12 amino acids. Trimming removed 4 bases at V and 1 base at J, with 7 bases between. This sequence joins TRBV29-1 and TRBJ1-1, with D possibly TRBD1 on 5 matching bases. The clonotype originates from a man between 18 and 35 years old in good health and CMV-seronegative. The sample taken for sequencing was PBMCs. CDR3 sequence reads: CSVGQKNTEAFF. CDR3 DNA: TGCAGCGTTGGACAGAAGAACACTGAAGCTTTCTTT.